This T cell receptor beta chain is from a study of beta chain features in type 1 diabetes. Sequencing targeted expressed TCRB transcripts, as all isolated RNA had been reverse transcribed. Several million reads on average were seen across naive, central memory and regulatory T cell samples. TCRdb keeps only in-frame clones here, not all; method: immunoSEQ multiplex PCR. The sample includes about half a million clones, around 10% of them seen just once. Germline V gene data show CDR1 as MNHNY and CDR2 as SVGAGI (reference sequence). Trimming took 2 bases from V and 8 from J, leaving 16 bases between them. The length of the CDR3 is 15 residues. This clone was seen only a few times.

The rearrangement links TRBV6-6 to TRBJ1-3; TRBD1 might be the D (6 bases). The TCR sequence derives from a woman aged 18 to 35 in good health. The sequenced material came from naive CD4+ T cells from blood. The CDR3 protein is CASSYLAGEVDTIYF. The CDR3 DNA reads as TGTGCCAGCAGTTACCTGGCAGGGGAGGTAGACACCATATATTTT.